This TCR beta chain was sequenced for a study of a mutant IDH1 vaccine in newly diagnosed glioma. Overall study context: Treated patients were about 60% male, approximately 38% female, mean age about 41 years.

Germline CDR1 SGHDT, CDR2 YYEEEE. This CDR3 has 15 amino acids. V was shortened by 1 base and J by 1 base, with 9 bases between the two germline ends. As for time point: week 11, during vaccination. All doses held 300 ug of mutant IDH1 20-mer peptide, with topical imiquimod. Method: immunoSEQ multiplex PCR; TCRdb's copy keeps in-frame clones and lacks some. Counted here are fewer than 35,000 clones, approximately 78% occurring once; the ten biggest clones make up almost 25%. In this sample, this clone turned up once. Its antigen is undetermined. This specimen includes other DNA sequences encoding the same CDR3.

The sequenced sample was PBMCs, obtained from a glioma patient whose treatment included an IDH1 peptide vaccine. The TCR comes from a man under 40 with glioma. The chain uses TRBV5-6 and TRBJ2-1; D remains ambiguous. CDR3: CASSLFGGSYNEQFF. The CDR3 nucleotides read TGTGCCAGCAGCTTGTTTGGCGGTTCCTACAATGAGCAGTTCTTC.